These 6 T cell receptor beta chains came from one sample sequenced in a study of Tregs in tolerant kidney transplant recipients (dated by TCRdb to between 2018 and 2021). These TCRs' antigens remain unknown. To prepare the library, the immunoSEQ multiplex PCR assay was applied. Held by TCRdb, this immuneACCESS table contains in-frame sequences only and omits some clones. Under half of the omission traces to an unresolved V gene where checked; the cause of the rest is unknown. The sample includes roughly 1,700 clones, with around 48% observed a single time. In total, the top ten clones hold 20% to 25% of the sample. Sequenced material: Tregs from blood cultured with allogeneic cells. The source is a human donor in good health.

The J gene is TRBJ1-2, the V gene TRBV7-3; tentatively, D is TRBD1 (5 bases). The CDR3 runs to 15 residues. In germline, CDR1 is SGHTA, CDR2 FQGTGA. V was pared by 4 bases and J by 2 bases, with 14 bases between. This CDR3 is CASSYLQDPNYGYTF. CDR3 DNA: TGTGCCAGCAGCTATCTACAGGACCCCAACTATGGCTACACCTTC.

V and J are TRBV2 and TRBJ2-1; TRBD2 matches at 8 bases. The CDR3 is 15 amino acids. The junction had 8 bases not matched to a gene; V was cut back by 4 bases and J by 6 bases. The germline V gene encodes CDR1 SNHLY and CDR2 FYNNEI. For the CDR3, the DNA is TGTGCCAGCAGTGGGGTCCGCGGGGGGAGCAATGAGCAGTTCTTC. It codes for CASSGVRGGSNEQFF.

By share, this clone counts as medium-sized (0.01 to 0.1%). The V and J genes are TRBV30 and TRBJ1-2, with D unresolved. The CDR3 covers 12 residues. V lost 4 bases and J 6 bases, leaving 12 bases between the germline ends. Germline CDR1 is GTSNPN and CDR2 is SVGIG (reference sequence). CDR3 residues: CAWTREDHGYTF. CDR3 in DNA: TGTGCCTGGACTCGAGAAGACCATGGCTACACCTTC.

This rearrangement joins TRBV19 to TRBJ1-5, with D unresolved. The CDR3 has 17 residues. V dropped 5 bases and J dropped 2 bases, with 19 bases sitting between them. The V gene's germline CDR1 is LNHDA and CDR2 SQIVND (reference sequence). The CDR3 region is CASSPTAVFMGNQPQHF. CDR3 nucleotides: TGTGCCAGTAGTCCTACAGCTGTTTTTATGGGCAATCAGCCCCAGCATTTT.

The chain uses TRBV5-4 and TRBJ2-1; 7 bases line up with TRBD2. Germline CDR1 and CDR2: SGHNT and YYREEE (reference sequence). The CDR3 contains 15 residues. The trim removed 3 bases at V and 7 bases at J, leaving 10 bases unmatched. The CDR3 is CASSWGGGPRNEQFF. DNA for the CDR3: TGTGCCAGCAGCTGGGGGGGAGGGCCGAGAAATGAGCAGTTCTTC.

This clone was seen only a few times. The rearrangement joins TRBV11-2 to TRBJ2-1; D not resolved. The CDR3 loop spans 16 amino acids. Germline V gene data show CDR1 as SGHAT and CDR2 as FQNNGV. Trimming left V 5 bases short and J 2 bases short, with 16 bases between. The CDR3: CASSIWAHPPYNEQFF. CDR3 bases: TGTGCCAGCAGCATTTGGGCCCATCCACCCTACAATGAGCAGTTCTTC.